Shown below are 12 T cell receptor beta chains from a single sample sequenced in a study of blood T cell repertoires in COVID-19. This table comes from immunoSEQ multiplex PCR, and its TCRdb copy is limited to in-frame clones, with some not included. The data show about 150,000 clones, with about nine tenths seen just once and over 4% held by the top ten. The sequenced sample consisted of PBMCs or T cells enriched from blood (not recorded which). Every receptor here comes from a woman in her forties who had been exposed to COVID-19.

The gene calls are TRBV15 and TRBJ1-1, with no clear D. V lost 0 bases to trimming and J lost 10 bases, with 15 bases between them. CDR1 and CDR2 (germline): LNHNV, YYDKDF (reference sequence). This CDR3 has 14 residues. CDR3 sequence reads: CATSRDFEAEGAFF. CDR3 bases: TGTGCCACCAGCAGAGATTTTGAAGCCGAGGGAGCTTTCTTT. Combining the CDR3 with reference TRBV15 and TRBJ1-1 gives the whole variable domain DAMVIQNPRYQVTQFGKPVTLSCSQTLNHNVMYWYQQKSSQAPKLLFHYYDKDFNNEADTPDNFQSRRPNTSFCFLDIRSPGLGDTAMYLCATSRDFEAEGAFFGQGTRLTVV.

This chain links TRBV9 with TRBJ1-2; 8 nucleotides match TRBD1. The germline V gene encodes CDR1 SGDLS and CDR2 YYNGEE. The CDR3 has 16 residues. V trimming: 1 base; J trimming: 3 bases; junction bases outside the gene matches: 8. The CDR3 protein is CASSVRHDRGDYGYTF. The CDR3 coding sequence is TGTGCCAGCAGCGTACGACACGACAGGGGCGACTATGGCTACACCTTC.

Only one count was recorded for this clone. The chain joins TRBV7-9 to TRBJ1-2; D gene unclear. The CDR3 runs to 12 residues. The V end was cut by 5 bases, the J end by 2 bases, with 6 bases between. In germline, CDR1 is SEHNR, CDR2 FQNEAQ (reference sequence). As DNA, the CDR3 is TGTGCCAGCAGCCCCTCCAACTATGGCTACACCTTC. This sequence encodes CASSPSNYGYTF.

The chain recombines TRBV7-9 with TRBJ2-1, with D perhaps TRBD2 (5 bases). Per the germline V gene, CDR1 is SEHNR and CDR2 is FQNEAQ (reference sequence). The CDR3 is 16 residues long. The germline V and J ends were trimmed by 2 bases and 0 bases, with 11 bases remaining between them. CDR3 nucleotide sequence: TGTGCCAGCAGCTTACCTCGAGGGAGCTCCTACAATGAGCAGTTCTTC. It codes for CASSLPRGSSYNEQFF. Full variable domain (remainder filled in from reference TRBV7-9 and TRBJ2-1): DTGVSQNPRHKITKRGQNVTFRCDPISEHNRLYWYRQTLGQGPEFLTYFQNEAQLEKSRLLSDRFSAERPKGSFSTLEIQRTEQGDSAMYLCASSLPRGSSYNEQFFGPGTRLTVL.

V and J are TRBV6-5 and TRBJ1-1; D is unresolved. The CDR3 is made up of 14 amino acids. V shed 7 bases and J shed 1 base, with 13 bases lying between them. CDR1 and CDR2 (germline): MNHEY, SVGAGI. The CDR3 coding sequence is TGTGCCAGCACGGAGACCCTTTCGAACACTGAAGCTTTCTTT. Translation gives CASTETLSNTEAFF.

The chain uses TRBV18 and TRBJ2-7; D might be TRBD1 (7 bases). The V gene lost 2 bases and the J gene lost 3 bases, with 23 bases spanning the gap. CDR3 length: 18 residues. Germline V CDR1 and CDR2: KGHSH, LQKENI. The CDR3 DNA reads TGTGCCAGCTCACCAAGCCTGCGGGACAGTCGGTTTGACTACGAGCAGTACTTC. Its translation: CASSPSLRDSRFDYEQYF.

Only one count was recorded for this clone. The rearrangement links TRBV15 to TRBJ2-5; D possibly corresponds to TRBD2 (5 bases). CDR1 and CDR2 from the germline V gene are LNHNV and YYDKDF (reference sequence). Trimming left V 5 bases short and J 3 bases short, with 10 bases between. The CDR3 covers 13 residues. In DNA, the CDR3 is TGTGCCACCAGCGTAGACTACAAAGAGACCCAGTACTTC. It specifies CATSVDYKETQYF.

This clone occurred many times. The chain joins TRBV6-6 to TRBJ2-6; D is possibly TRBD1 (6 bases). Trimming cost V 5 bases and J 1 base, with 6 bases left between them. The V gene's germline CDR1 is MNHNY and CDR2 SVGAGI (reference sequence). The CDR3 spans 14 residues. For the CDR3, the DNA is TGTGCCAGCAGTGACAGGTCTGGGGCCAACGTCCTGACTTTC. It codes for CASSDRSGANVLTF.

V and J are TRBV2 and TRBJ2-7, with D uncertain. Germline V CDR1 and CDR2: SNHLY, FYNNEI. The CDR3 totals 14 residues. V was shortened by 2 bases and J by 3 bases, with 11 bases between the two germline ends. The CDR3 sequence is CASSEYRDNYEQYF. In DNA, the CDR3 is TGTGCCAGCAGTGAATATCGCGACAACTACGAGCAGTACTTC.

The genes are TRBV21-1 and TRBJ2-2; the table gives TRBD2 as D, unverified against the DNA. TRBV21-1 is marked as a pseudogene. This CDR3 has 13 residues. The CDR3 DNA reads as TGTGCCAGCAGCGTCAGAGGAGCCGGGGAGCTGTTTTTT. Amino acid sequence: CASSVRGAGELFF.

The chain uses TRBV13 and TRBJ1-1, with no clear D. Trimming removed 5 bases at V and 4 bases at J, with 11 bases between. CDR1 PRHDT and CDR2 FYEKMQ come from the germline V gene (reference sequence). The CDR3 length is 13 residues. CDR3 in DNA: TGTGCCAGCAGCCTCCCGTCCAGCACTGAAGCTTTCTTT. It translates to CASSLPSSTEAFF.

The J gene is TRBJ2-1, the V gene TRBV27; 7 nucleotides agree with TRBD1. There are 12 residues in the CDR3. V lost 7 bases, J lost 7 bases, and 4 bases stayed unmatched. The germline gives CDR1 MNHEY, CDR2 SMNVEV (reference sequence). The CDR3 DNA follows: TGTGCCAGCAAGGGGGCAGGGAATGAGCAGTTCTTC. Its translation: CASKGAGNEQFF.